Listed below are T cell receptor beta chains from one sample, sequenced in a study. Using its own MiXCR run on the 5' RACE reads, TCRdb lists one record per CDR3 protein. The sample consists of about 32,000 distinct CDR3 sequences, approximately 24% of them appearing once. Source material: memory CD4+ T cells sorted from blood. The receptors originated from a female donor with breast cancer. CDR3s include the opening cysteine and the closing phenylalanine or tryptophan. Fields, in order: clone size, J gene, V gene, D gene, CDR3 DNA, CDR3 protein. A D gene is named only where the DNA matches it firmly. Size tells how often a clone was seen (once, few, many) or the class of an expanded clone, and some rows leave it out.

>few|TRBJ2-7|TRBV28|NA
TGTGCCAGCAGTTTAGTAGACGGTTCCTACGAGCAGTACTTC
CASSLVDGSYEQYF
>NA|TRBJ2-7|TRBV25-1|TRBD1
TGTGCCAGCAGTGTGACAGGGGACGGCTACGAGCAGTACTTC
CASSVTGDGYEQYF
>many|TRBJ2-2|TRBV4-1|TRBD1
TGCGCCAGCAGCCATAGACAGGGAACGGACGGGGAGCTGTTTTTT
CASSHRQGTDGELFF
>NA|TRBJ2-7|TRBV5-1|NA
TGCGCCAGCAGCTTGGCCTCCCCGGGCTCGGGCTACGAGCAGTACTTC
CASSLASPGSGYEQYF
>NA|TRBJ2-1|TRBV20-1|TRBD2
TGCAGTGCTAGAAATCTAGGGGGACTAGCGGGAGGGGGTGAGCAGTTCTTC
CSARNLGGLAGGGEQFF
>few|TRBJ2-3|TRBV3-1|NA
TGTGCCAGCAGCCAGTTATCAGGGGTTAGCACAGATACGCAGTATTTT
CASSQLSGVSTDTQYF
>NA|TRBJ2-7|TRBV10-3|NA
TGTGCCATCAGACGGGAAGGGGGTTCCTACGAGCAGTACTTC
CAIRREGGSYEQYF
>many|TRBJ2-1|TRBV20-1|TRBD1
TGCAGTGCTAGAGGCGGACAGGTAACCTACAATGAGCAGTTCTTC
CSARGGQVTYNEQFF
>many|TRBJ2-3|TRBV4-1|NA
TGCGCCAGCAGCCATCCTAAAGCGGGACAACATACGCAGTATTTT
CASSHPKAGQHTQYF
>NA|TRBJ2-2|TRBV29-1|NA
TGCAGCGTTGGCTCAGGGAACACCGGGGAGCTGTTTTTT
CSVGSGNTGELFF
>few|TRBJ2-1|TRBV9|TRBD2
TGTGCCAGCAGCGTAGAGGCTAGCGGGAGTCGTGGGCAGTTCTTC
CASSVEASGSRGQFF
>many|TRBJ2-5|TRBV29-1|TRBD2
TGCAGCGTCTCCGGGACTAGCGGGGGCCAAGAGACCCAGTACTTC
CSVSGTSGGQETQYF
>medium-sized|TRBJ1-5|TRBV20-1|TRBD1
TGCAGTGCACGGACAGGGGGACAGCCCCAGCATTTT
CSARTGGQPQHF
>few|TRBJ2-7|TRBV27|TRBD2
TGTGCCAGCAGCCCCCGGGGGGTCCCTGACGGCGAGCAGTACTTC
CASSPRGVPDGEQYF
>many|TRBJ2-7|TRBV12-3/TRBV12-4|NA
TGTGCCAGCAGTTTTGACCGGGACGGATCCTACGAGCAGTACTTC
CASSFDRDGSYEQYF
>NA|TRBJ1-5|TRBV12-3/TRBV12-4|TRBD1
TGTGCCAGCAGTCTGACAGGGTATAGCAATCAGCCCCAGCATTTT
CASSLTGYSNQPQHF
>NA|TRBJ2-4|TRBV6-1|TRBD1
TGTGCCACCTACCCCGGGACAGGGATTCTCCTTAACATTCAGTACTTC
CATYPGTGILLNIQYF
>few|TRBJ2-5|TRBV12-3/TRBV12-4|TRBD2
TGTGCCAGCAGTTTATCGACTAGCGGGGCCCCGCAGACCCAGTACTTC
CASSLSTSGAPQTQYF
>many|TRBJ2-7|TRBV28|TRBD1
TGTGCCAGCAGTCCTACAGGGGGAAATCCCTACGAGCAGTACTTC
CASSPTGGNPYEQYF
>once|TRBJ2-1|TRBV5-1|TRBD1
TGCGCCAGCAGCTTGGACGGACAGGGAATAGGTGAGCAGTTCTTC
CASSLDGQGIGEQFF
>NA|TRBJ2-7|TRBV6-5|NA
TGTGCCAGCAGTTACTCGGCCCGGGAACGGTACGAGCAGTACTTC
CASSYSARERYEQYF
>few|TRBJ1-2|TRBV9|NA
TGTGCCAGCAGCGCTGGAGGGGCCTATGGCTACACCTTC
CASSAGGAYGYTF
>few|TRBJ2-7|TRBV7-2|NA
TGTGCCAGCAGCCCCGGGCCAGTCTACGAGCAGTACTTC
CASSPGPVYEQYF
>NA|TRBJ2-2|TRBV11-2|NA
TGTGCCAGCAGCTTGCCGTTCACCGGGGAGCTGTTTTTT
CASSLPFTGELFF
>NA|TRBJ2-5|TRBV25-1|TRBD2
TGTGCCAGCAAAGGATCTAGCGGGGGATTTTGGGAGACCCAGTACTTC
CASKGSSGGFWETQYF
>NA|TRBJ1-1|TRBV7-8|NA
TGTGCCAGCAGCCCTAGGGGGGGATTGCCATTGAACACTGAAGCTTTCTTT
CASSPRGGLPLNTEAFF
>NA|TRBJ2-1|TRBV6-5|NA
TGTGCCAGCAGTTACGAAGCTAAGCAGTTCTTC
CASSYEAKQFF
>NA|TRBJ1-5|TRBV7-9|TRBD1
TGTGCCAGCGGGACAGGGGGCATAAGCAATCAGCCCCAGCATTTT
CASGTGGISNQPQHF
>many|TRBJ2-7|TRBV4-1|NA
TGCGCCAGCAGCCAGCAGGGGGGGGTCGGAGGCGAACAGGGAAGATTGCGTTACGAGCAGTACTTC
CASSQQGGVGGEQGRLRYEQYF
>few|TRBJ2-3|TRBV12-3/TRBV12-4|TRBD1
TGTGCCAGCGGTCGGGGGACAGGGCGCACAGATACGCAGTATTTT
CASGRGTGRTDTQYF
>few|TRBJ2-3|TRBV20-1|NA
TGCAGTGCTATCCCCCAGACCACAGATACGCAGTATTTT
CSAIPQTTDTQYF
>few|TRBJ2-1|TRBV20-1|NA
TGCAGTGCTAGTCTCTCGGCTAGGGGGACGGAGCAGTTCTTC
CSASLSARGTEQFF
>NA|TRBJ2-2|TRBV21-1|NA
TGTGCCAGGGGGCGACTAGTCCTGGGGGAGCTGTTTTTT
CARGRLVLGELFF
>few|TRBJ1-1|TRBV2|NA
TGTGCCAGTTATGAGGGGCTTGAAGCTTTCTTT
CASYEGLEAFF
>medium-sized|TRBJ2-4|TRBV20-1|NA
TGCAGCGGCAGGGCCAAAAACATTCAGTACTTC
CSGRAKNIQYF
>NA|TRBJ2-2|TRBV5-5|TRBD2
TGTGCCAGCAGCGCTACTAGCGGGAGGAGCACCGGGGAGCTGTTTTTT
CASSATSGRSTGELFF
>many|TRBJ2-7|TRBV5-1|NA
TGCGCCAGCAGCTTCCGGTCGGGGACCTACGAGCAGTACTTC
CASSFRSGTYEQYF
>NA|TRBJ1-1|TRBV7-9|NA
TGTGCCAGCAGAAGAGACGGGGGGAACACTGAAGCTTTCTTT
CASRRDGGNTEAFF
>NA|TRBJ2-7|TRBV9|TRBD1
TGTGCCAGCAGCGAGGGGACAGACAGCCCCTCCTACGAGCAGTACTTC
CASSEGTDSPSYEQYF
>few|TRBJ1-4|TRBV6-6|NA
TGTGCCAGCAGTTACTCGAGTTCTGGGGAAAGCGAAAAACTGTTTTTT
CASSYSSSGESEKLFF
>medium-sized|TRBJ2-3|TRBV4-3|NA
TGCGCCAGCAGCCAAGACAGGCAGGGAGCAGATACGCAGTATTTT
CASSQDRQGADTQYF
>NA|TRBJ2-7|TRBV7-2|NA
TGTGCCGGCAGCTCAAACCCCTCCTACGAGCAGTACTTC
CAGSSNPSYEQYF
>many|TRBJ2-1|TRBV28|NA
TGTGCCAGCAGTTCGACGTTACAGGGTCCCTCGGACAATGAGCAGTTCTTC
CASSSTLQGPSDNEQFF
>NA|TRBJ2-7|TRBV4-1|TRBD2
TGCGCCAGCAGCGCCGGAAGCGGGGGTACCTACGAGCAGTACTTC
CASSAGSGGTYEQYF
>NA|TRBJ2-7|TRBV5-1|NA
TGCGCCAGCAGCCCAATCCCGGACCACTACGAGCAGTACTTC
CASSPIPDHYEQYF
>few|TRBJ2-1|TRBV27|NA
TGTGCCAGCAGTCTCCGACAGGCAGGCCATGAGCAGTTCTTC
CASSLRQAGHEQFF
>few|TRBJ2-2|TRBV13|TRBD2
TGTGCCAGCAGCCCTACCGGGACTAGCGGGGGGGCCCACGGGGAGCTGTTTTTT
CASSPTGTSGGAHGELFF
>NA|TRBJ2-3|TRBV7-6|NA
TGTGCCAGCAGCTTCCCCAGCGAGATCTTTAGGGATACGCAGTATTTT
CASSFPSEIFRDTQYF
>NA|TRBJ2-7|TRBV27|TRBD1
TGTGCCAGCAGTTCTCGACAGGGGGCTTTCTCCTACGAGCAGTACTTC
CASSSRQGAFSYEQYF
>few|TRBJ2-7|TRBV29-1|TRBD2
TGCAGCGTCGGACTAGCGGGTTCCTACGAGCAGTACTTC
CSVGLAGSYEQYF
>NA|TRBJ2-5|TRBV29-1|NA
TGCAGCGTTGATACGTCAGAACAAGAGACCCAGTACTTC
CSVDTSEQETQYF
>many|TRBJ2-5|TRBV6-1|NA
TGTGCCAGCAGTGAAGATCCGGCAGCCATAGGCCAAGAGACCCAGTACTTC
CASSEDPAAIGQETQYF
>NA|TRBJ1-5|TRBV27|NA
TGTGCCAGCAGTCTAAGACAGGTTAGCAATCAGCCCCAGCATTTT
CASSLRQVSNQPQHF
>NA|TRBJ1-1|TRBV5-6|TRBD1
TGTGCCAGCAGCTACCCGGGACAGGACGAAGCTTTCTTT
CASSYPGQDEAFF
>few|TRBJ2-7|TRBV5-1|NA
TGCGCCAGCAGCTTAGGCAGGGCTTCCGAGCAGTACTTC
CASSLGRASEQYF
>NA|TRBJ2-1|TRBV20-1|TRBD2
TGCAGTGCTAGGTCCCGGGAGGGCCGCGGAGATGAGCAGTTCTTC
CSARSREGRGDEQFF
>few|TRBJ2-5|TRBV20-1|NA
TGCAGTGCTTCAGGGAGGGAGACCCAGTACTTC
CSASGRETQYF